This T cell receptor beta chain is drawn from a study of blood T cell repertoires in COVID-19. Study-wide background: Researchers got acute and convalescent COVID-19 samples from the United States, Italy and Spain. PBMCs, B-cell-depleted T cells, or T cells were the source of the cDNA or gDNA that made up the material.

Seattle cases were enrolled at active infection and followed longitudinally. As originally analysed: It was from reference gene primer amplification that nucleated cell counts were estimated. TCRdb keeps only in-frame clones here, not all; method: immunoSEQ multiplex PCR. The V and J calls and clone size were taken over from that table, and D and trimming were inferred from the DNA. The table has a few hundred thousand clones, approximately 85% seen once; the top ten hold 7.5% to 9.5%. The TCR comes from a woman of 80 years or more with COVID-19, enrolled during active disease. The material sequenced was peripheral blood.

The CDR3 nucleotides are TGTGCCAGCAGCGCGGGGGTTACCCCGAACACTGAAGCTTTCTTT. Translation gives CASSAGVTPNTEAFF. This chain joins TRBV9 and TRBJ1-1, with TRBD1 as a possible D gene (5 bases). V lost 3 bases, J lost 1 base, and 13 bases lay in between. The CDR3 is 15 residues long. The germline gives CDR1 SGDLS, CDR2 YYNGEE.